These T cell receptor beta chains were read from a single sample in a study of Ad26.COV2.S vaccination and SARS-CoV-2 variants. The method was immunoSEQ multiplex PCR; TCRdb's version includes in-frame clones alone and lacks a portion of them. The sample shows 360,000 or so clones, roughly 90% of them seen only once. The input for sequencing was peripheral blood, taken in a trial of Ad26.COV2.S vaccine versus placebo. The receptors derive from a person between 18 and 59 years old who received the Ad26.COV2.S COVID-19 vaccine or a placebo. Both conserved end residues are part of each CDR3. Each record gives: J gene, CDR3 length, V gene, D gene, CDR3 protein, CDR3 DNA. D genes are given only for firm matches.

TRBJ1-5	15	TRBV6-5	.	CASSMSRASNQPQHF	TGTGCCAGCAGTATGTCCAGGGCGAGCAATCAGCCCCAGCATTTT
TRBJ2-1	15	TRBV11-2	TRBD2	CASSLAGGRWNEQFF	TGTGCCAGCAGCTTAGCTGGCGGGAGGTGGAATGAGCAGTTCTTC
TRBJ2-7	13	TRBV6-5	TRBD2	CASIRDYTYEQYF	TGTGCCAGCATTCGGGACTATACCTACGAGCAGTACTTC
TRBJ2-1	14	TRBV11-3	TRBD2	CASSLYPAGGMKFF	TGTGCCAGCAGCTTATATCCAGCGGGAGGGATGAAGTTCTTC
TRBJ2-5	16	TRBV2	.	CASSELGRMYQETQYF	TGTGCCAGCAGTGAACTCGGGAGAATGTACCAAGAGACCCAGTACTTC
TRBJ2-7	14	TRBV7-9	.	CASSSDGMTYEQYF	TGTGCCAGCAGCTCCGATGGGATGACCTACGAGCAGTACTTC
TRBJ2-2	13	TRBV28	.	CASSFKITGELFF	TGTGCCAGCAGTTTTAAGATCACCGGGGAGCTGTTTTTT
TRBJ2-2	13	TRBV5-1	.	CASSSENTGELFF	TGCGCCAGCAGCTCAGAGAACACCGGGGAGCTGTTTTTT
TRBJ2-2	14	TRBV29-1	TRBD1	CSVGDRGNTGELFF	TGCAGCGTGGGGGACAGGGGAAACACCGGGGAGCTGTTTTTT
TRBJ2-7	13	TRBV28	.	CASSLDSDYEQYF	TGTGCCAGCAGTTTGGATTCCGACTACGAGCAGTACTTC
TRBJ2-2	11	TRBV12-3/TRBV12-4	.	CASVRRGGLFF	TGTGCCAGCGTCCGCAGGGGGGGGCTGTTTTTT
TRBJ1-4	14	TRBV4-2	.	CASSSGEAGEKLFF	TGTGCCAGCAGCTCAGGCGAGGCGGGAGAAAAACTGTTTTTT
TRBJ1-2	18	TRBV7-9	.	CASSPKVAVRKGTYGYTF	TGTGCCAGCAGTCCCAAGGTGGCAGTTAGGAAAGGGACCTATGGCTACACCTTC
TRBJ1-5	16	TRBV19	.	CASRVMGIPSNQPQHF	TGTGCCAGTAGAGTAATGGGAATACCTAGCAATCAGCCCCAGCATTTT